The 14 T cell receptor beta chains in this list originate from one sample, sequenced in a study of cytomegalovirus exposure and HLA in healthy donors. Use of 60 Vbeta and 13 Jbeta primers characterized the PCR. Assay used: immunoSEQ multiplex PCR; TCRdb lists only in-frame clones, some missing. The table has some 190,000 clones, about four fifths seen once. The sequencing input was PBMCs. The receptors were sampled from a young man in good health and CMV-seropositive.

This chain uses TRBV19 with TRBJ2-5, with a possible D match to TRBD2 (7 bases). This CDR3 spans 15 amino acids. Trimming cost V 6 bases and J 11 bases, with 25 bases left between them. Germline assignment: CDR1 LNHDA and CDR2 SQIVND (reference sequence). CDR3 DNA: TGTGCCAGTAGCCCCAGAGGGGGGGTCCGGGGAGAGCAGTACTTC. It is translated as CASSPRGGVRGEQYF.

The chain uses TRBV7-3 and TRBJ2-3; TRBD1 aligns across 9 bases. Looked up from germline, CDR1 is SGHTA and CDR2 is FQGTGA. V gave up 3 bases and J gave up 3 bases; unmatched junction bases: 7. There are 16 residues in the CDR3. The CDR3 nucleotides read TGTGCCAGCAGCTTTGGGGGACAGGGCTTGACAGATACGCAGTATTTT. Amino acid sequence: CASSFGGQGLTDTQYF.

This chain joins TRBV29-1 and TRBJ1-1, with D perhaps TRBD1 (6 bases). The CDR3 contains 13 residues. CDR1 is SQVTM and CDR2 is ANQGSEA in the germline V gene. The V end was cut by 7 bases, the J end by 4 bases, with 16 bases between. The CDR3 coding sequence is TGCAGCGCTGGGGGGGGGCTGGGCACTGAAGCTTTCTTT. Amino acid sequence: CSAGGGLGTEAFF.

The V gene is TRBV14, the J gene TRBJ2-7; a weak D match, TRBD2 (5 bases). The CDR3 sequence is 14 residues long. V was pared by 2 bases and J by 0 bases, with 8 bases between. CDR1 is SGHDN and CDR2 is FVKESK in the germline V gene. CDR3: CASSQRLISYEQYF. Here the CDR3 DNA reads TGTGCCAGCAGCCAACGACTAATCTCCTACGAGCAGTACTTC.

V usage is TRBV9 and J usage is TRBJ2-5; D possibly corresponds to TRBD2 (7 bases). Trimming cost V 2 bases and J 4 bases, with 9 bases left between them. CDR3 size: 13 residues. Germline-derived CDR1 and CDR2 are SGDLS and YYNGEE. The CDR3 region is CASSVGGLETQYF. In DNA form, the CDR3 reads TGTGCCAGCAGCGTCGGGGGGCTAGAGACCCAGTACTTC.

The CDR3 sequence is CASSRQVGQETQYF. As DNA, the CDR3 is TGTGCCAGCAGTCGACAGGTAGGACAAGAGACCCAGTACTTC. J is TRBJ2-5 and V is TRBV9; tentatively, D is TRBD1 (6 bases). V shed 5 bases and J shed 2 bases, with 13 bases lying between them. The CDR3 totals 14 residues. The germline CDR1 and CDR2 sequences are SGDLS and YYNGEE.

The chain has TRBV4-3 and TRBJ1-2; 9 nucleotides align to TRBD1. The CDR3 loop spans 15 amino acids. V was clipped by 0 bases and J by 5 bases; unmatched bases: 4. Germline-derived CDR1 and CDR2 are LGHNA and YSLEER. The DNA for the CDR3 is TGCGCCAGCAGCCAAGATCGGGACAGGGCTTATGGCTACACCTTC. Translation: CASSQDRDRAYGYTF.

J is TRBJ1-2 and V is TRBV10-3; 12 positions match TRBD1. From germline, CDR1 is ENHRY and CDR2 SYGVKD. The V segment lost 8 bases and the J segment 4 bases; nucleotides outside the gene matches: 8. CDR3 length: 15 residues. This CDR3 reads CAIGDRGRESYGYTF. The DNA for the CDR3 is TGTGCCATCGGGGACAGGGGGCGTGAAAGCTATGGCTACACCTTC.

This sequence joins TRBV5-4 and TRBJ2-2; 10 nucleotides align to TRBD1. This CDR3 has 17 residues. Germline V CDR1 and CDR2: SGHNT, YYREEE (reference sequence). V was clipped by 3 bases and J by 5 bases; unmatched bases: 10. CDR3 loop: CASSSYPRTGGTGELFF. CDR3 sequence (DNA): TGTGCCAGCAGCTCCTACCCACGGACAGGGGGAACCGGGGAGCTGTTTTTT.

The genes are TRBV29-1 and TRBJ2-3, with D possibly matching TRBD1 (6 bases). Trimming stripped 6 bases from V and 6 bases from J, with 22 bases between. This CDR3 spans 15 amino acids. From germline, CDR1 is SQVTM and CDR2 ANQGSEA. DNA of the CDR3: TGCAGCGTCATCACCCGAGGGGGAAACTACGATACGCAGTATTTT. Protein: CSVITRGGNYDTQYF.

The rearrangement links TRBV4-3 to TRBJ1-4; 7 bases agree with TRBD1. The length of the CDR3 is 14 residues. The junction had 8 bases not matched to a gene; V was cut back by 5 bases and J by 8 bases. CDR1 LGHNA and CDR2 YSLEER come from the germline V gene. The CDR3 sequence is CASSSGQPGEKLFF. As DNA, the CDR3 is TGCGCCAGCAGCTCGGGACAGCCGGGAGAAAAACTGTTTTTT.

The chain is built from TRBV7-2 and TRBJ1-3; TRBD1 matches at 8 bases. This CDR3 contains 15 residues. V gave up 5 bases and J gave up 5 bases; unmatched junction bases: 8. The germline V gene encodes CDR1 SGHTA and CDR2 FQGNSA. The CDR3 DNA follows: TGTGCCAGCAGCCCCCGGACAGGGAAAAGAAACACCATATATTTT. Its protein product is CASSPRTGKRNTIYF.

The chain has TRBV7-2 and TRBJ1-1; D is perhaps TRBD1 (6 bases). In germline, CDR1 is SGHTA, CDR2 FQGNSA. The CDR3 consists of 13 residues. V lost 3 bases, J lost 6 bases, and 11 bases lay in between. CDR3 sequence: CASSFEWTAEAFF. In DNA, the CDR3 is TGTGCCAGCAGCTTCGAGTGGACAGCTGAAGCTTTCTTT. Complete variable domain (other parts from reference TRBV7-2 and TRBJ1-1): GAGVSQSPSNKVTEKGKDVELRCDPISGHTALYWYRQSLGQGLEFLIYFQGNSAPDKSGLPSDRFSAERTGGSVSTLTIQRTQQEDSAVYLCASSFEWTAEAFFGQGTRLTVV.

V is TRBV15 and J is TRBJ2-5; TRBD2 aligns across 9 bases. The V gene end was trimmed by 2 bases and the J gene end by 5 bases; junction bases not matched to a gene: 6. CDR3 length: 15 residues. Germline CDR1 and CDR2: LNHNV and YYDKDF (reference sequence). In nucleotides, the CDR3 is TGTGCCACCAGCAGACTAGCGGGGATCGGGGAGACCCAGTACTTC. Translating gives CATSRLAGIGETQYF.